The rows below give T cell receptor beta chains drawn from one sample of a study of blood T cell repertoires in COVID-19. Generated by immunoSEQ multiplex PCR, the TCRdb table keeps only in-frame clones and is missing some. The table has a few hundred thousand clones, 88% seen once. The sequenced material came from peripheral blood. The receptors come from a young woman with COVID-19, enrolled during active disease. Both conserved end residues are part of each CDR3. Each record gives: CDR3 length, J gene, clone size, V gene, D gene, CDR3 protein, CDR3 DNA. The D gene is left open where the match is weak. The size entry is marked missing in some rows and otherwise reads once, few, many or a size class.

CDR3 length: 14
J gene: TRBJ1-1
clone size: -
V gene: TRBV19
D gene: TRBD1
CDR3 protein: CASTSTGTPTEAFF
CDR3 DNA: TGTGCCAGTACCTCGACAGGGACTCCCACTGAAGCTTTCTTT

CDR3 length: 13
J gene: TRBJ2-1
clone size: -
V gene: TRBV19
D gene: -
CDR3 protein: CASSLYRGGEQFF
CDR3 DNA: TGTGCCAGTAGTCTCTACAGGGGGGGTGAGCAGTTCTTC

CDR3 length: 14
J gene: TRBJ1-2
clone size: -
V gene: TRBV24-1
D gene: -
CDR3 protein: CATSEKGHRYGYTF
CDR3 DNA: TGTGCCACCAGTGAGAAAGGACACCGCTATGGCTACACCTTC

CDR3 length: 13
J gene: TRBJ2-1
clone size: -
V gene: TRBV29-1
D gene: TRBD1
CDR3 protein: CSVDRGIDNEQFF
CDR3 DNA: TGCAGCGTGGACAGGGGAATCGATAATGAGCAGTTCTTC

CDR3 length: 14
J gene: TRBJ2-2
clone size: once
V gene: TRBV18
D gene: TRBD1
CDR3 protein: CASSQQGFPGELFF
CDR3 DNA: TGTGCCAGCTCACAACAGGGGTTCCCCGGGGAGCTGTTTTTT

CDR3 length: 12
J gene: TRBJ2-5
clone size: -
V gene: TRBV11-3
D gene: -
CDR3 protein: CASSILLGTQYF
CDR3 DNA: TGTGCCAGCAGCATATTGCTCGGGACCCAGTACTTC

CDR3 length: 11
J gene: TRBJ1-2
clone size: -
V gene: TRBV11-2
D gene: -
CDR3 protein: CASSSIYGYTF
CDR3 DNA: TGTGCCAGCAGCTCCATCTATGGCTACACCTTC

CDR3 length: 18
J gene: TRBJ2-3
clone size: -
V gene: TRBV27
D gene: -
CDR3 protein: CASSLPPRRGASTDTQYF
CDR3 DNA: TGTGCCAGCAGTTTACCCCCACGGAGGGGCGCTAGCACAGATACGCAGTATTTT

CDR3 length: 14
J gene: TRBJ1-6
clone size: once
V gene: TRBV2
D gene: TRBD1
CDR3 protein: CASSDRGQISPLHF
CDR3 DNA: TGTGCCAGCAGTGACAGGGGGCAAATTTCACCCCTCCACTTT

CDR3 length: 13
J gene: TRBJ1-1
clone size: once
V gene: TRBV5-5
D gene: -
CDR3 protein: CASSLSPFTEAFF
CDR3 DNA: TGTGCCAGCAGCCTCAGTCCCTTCACTGAAGCTTTCTTT